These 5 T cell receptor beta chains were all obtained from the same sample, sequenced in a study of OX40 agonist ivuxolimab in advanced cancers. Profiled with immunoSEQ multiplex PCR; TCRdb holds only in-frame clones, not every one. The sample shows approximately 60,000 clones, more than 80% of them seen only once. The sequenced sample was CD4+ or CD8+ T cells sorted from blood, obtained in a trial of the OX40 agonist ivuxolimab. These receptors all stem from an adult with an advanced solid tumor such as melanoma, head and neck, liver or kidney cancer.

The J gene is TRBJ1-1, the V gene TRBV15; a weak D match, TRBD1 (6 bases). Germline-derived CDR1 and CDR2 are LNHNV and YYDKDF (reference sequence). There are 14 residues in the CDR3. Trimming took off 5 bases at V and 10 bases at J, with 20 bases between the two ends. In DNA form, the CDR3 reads TGTGCCACCAGCCGCGACGGACAGTCCCTTAGAGCTTTCTTT. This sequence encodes CATSRDGQSLRAFF.

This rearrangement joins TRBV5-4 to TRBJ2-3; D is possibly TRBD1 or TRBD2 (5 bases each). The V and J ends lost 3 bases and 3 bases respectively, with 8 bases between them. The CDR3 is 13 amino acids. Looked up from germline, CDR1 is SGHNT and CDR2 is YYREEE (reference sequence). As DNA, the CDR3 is TGTGCCAGCAGCTGGGGACCGACAGATACGCAGTATTTT. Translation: CASSWGPTDTQYF.

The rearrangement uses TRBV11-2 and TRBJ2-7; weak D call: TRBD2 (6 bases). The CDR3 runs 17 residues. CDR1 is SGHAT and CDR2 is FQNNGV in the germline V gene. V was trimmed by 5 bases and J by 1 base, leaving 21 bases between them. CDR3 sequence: CASSHWDLAGSSYEQYF. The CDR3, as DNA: TGTGCCAGCAGCCATTGGGATCTCGCGGGAAGTTCCTACGAGCAGTACTTC.

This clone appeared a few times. The CDR3 is CASSSLASSSYNEQFF. CDR3 nucleotides: TGTGCCAGCAGCTCACTAGCGTCGAGCTCCTACAATGAGCAGTTCTTC. This chain joins TRBV7-3 and TRBJ2-1, with TRBD2 identical over 7 bases. Unmatched junction bases numbered 6, after V lost 4 bases and J lost 0 bases. This CDR3 contains 16 residues. Germline V lookup: CDR1 SGHTA, CDR2 FQGTGA.

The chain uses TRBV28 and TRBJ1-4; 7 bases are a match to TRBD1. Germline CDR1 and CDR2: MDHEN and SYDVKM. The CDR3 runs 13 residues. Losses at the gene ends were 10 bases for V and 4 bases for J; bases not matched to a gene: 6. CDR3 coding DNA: TGTGCCATCAACCGGGACAGTAATGAAAAACTGTTTTTT. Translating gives CAINRDSNEKLFF.